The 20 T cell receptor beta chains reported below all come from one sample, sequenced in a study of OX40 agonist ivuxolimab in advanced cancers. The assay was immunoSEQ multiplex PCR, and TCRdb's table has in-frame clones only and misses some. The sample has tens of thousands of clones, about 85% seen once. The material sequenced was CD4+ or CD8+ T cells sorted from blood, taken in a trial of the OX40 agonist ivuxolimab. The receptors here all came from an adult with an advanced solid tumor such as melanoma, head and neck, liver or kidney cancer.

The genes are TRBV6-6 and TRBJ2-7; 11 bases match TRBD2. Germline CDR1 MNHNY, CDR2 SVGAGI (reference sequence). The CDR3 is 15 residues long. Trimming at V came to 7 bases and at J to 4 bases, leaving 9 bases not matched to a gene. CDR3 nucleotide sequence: TGTGCCAGCATTAAAGAACTAGCGGGAGCTTACGAGCAGTACTTC. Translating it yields CASIKELAGAYEQYF.

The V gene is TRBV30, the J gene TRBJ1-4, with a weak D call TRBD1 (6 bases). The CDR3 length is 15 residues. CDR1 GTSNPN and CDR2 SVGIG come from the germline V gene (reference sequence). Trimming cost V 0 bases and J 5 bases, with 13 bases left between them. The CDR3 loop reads CAWSVRGTLNEKLFF. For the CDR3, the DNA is TGTGCCTGGAGTGTACGAGGGACATTAAATGAAAAACTGTTTTTT.

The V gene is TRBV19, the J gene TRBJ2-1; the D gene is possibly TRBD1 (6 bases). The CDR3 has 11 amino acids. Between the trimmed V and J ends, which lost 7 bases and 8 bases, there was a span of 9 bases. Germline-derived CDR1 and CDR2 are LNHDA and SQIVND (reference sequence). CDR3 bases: TGTGCCAGTACGACAGGCGATGAGCAGTTCTTC. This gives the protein CASTTGDEQFF.

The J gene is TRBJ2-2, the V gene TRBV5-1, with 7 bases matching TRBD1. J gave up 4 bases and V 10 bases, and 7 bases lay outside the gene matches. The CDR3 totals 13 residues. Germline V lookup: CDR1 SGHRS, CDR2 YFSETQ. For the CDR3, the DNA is TGCGCCGCTCGACAGGGCGGCACCGGGGAGCTGTTTTTT. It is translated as CAARQGGTGELFF.

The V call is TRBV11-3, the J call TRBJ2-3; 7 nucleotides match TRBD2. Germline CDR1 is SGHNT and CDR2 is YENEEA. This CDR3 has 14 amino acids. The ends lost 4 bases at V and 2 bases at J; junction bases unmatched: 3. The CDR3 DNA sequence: TGTGCCAGCAGCTCTAGCGGTCCCACAGATACGCAGTATTTT. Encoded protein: CASSSSGPTDTQYF.

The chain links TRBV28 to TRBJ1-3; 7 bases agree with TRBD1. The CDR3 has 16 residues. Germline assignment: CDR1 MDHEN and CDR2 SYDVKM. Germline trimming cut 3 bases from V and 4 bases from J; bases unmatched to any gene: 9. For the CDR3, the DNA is TGTGCCAGCAGTTTGGGTCTGCCGGGACAGGGAAACACCATATATTTT. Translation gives CASSLGLPGQGNTIYF.

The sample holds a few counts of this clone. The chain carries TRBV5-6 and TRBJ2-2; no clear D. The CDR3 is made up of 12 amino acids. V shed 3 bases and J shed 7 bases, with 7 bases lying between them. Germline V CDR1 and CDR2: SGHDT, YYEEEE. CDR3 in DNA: TGTGCCAGCAGCTATAATTTCGGGGAGCTGTTTTTT. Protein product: CASSYNFGELFF.

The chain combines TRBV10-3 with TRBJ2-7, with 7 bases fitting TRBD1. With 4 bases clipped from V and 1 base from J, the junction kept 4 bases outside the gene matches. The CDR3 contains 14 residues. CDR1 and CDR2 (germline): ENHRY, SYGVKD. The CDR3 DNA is TGTGCCATCAGTGGGACAGGAGGATCCTACGAGCAGTACTTC. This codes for CAISGTGGSYEQYF.

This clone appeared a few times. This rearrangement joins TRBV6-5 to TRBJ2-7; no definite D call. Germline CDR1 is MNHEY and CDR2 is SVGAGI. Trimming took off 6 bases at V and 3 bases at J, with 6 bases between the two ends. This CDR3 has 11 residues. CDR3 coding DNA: TGTGCCAGCAGGGGTTACTACGAGCAGTACTTC. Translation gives CASRGYYEQYF.

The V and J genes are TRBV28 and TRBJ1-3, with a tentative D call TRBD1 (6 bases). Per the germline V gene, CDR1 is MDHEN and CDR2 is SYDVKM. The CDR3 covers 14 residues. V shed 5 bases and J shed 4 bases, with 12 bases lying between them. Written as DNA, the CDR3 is TGTGCCAGCAGTGCAACAGGGTCCGGAAACACCATATATTTT. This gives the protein CASSATGSGNTIYF.

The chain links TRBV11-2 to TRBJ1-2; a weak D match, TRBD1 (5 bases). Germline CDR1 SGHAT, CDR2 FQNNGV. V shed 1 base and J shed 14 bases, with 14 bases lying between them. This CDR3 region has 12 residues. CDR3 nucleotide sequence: TGTGCCAGCAGCTTAGGACAGAGCCCGCTAACCTTC. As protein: CASSLGQSPLTF.

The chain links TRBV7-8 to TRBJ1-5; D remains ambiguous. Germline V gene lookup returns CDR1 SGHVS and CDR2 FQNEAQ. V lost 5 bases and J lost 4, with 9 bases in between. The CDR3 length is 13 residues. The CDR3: CASSQDGNQPQHF. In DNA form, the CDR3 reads TGTGCCAGCAGCCAGGACGGTAATCAGCCCCAGCATTTT.

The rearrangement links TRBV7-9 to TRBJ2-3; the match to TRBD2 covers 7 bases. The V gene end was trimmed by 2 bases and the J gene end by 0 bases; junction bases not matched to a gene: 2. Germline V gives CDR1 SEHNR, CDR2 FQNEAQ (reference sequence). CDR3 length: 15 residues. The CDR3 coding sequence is TGTGCCAGCAGCTTAAACGGGAGGAGCACAGATACGCAGTATTTT. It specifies CASSLNGRSTDTQYF. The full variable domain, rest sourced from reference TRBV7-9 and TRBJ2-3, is DTGVSQNPRHKITKRGQNVTFRCDPISEHNRLYWYRQTLGQGPEFLTYFQNEAQLEKSRLLSDRFSAERPKGSFSTLEIQRTEQGDSAMYLCASSLNGRSTDTQYFGPGTRLTVL.

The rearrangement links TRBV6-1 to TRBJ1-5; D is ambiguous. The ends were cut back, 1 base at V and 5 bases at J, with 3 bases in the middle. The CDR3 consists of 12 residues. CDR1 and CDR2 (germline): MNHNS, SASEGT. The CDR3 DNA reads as TGTGCCAGCAGTGAAGTGGATCAGCCCCAGCATTTT. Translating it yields CASSEVDQPQHF.

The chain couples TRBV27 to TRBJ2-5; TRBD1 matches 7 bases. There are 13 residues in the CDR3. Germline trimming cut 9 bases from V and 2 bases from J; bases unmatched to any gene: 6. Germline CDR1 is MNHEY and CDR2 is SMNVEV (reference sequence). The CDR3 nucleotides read TGTGCCAGTAGACAGGGTTTACAAGAGACCCAGTACTTC. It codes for CASRQGLQETQYF.

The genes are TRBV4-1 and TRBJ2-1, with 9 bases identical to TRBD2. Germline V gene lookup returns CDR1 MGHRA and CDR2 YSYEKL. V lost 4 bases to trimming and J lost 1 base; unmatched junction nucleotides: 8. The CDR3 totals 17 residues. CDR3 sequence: CASSRRSGSLSYNEQFF. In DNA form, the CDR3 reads TGCGCCAGCAGCCGCCGTAGCGGGAGCCTATCCTACAATGAGCAGTTCTTC.

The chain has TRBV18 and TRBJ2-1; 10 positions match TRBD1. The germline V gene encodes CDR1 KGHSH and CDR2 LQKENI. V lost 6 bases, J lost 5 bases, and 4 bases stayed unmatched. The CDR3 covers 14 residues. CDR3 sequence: CASSGQGNNNEQFF. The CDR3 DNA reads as TGTGCCAGCTCGGGACAGGGGAACAACAATGAGCAGTTCTTC.

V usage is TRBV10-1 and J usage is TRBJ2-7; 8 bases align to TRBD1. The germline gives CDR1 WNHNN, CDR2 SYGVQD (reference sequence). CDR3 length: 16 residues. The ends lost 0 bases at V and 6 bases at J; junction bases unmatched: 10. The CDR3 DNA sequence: TGCGCCAGCAGTGAGTCTTTGGACAGGGAGAGTATCGAGCAGTACTTC. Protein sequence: CASSESLDRESIEQYF.

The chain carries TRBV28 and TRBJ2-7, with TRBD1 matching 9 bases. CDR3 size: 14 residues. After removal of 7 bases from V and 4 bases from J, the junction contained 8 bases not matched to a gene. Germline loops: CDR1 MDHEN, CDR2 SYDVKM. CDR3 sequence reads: CASTEPGQGYEQYF. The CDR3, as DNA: TGTGCCAGCACAGAACCGGGACAGGGATACGAGCAGTACTTC.

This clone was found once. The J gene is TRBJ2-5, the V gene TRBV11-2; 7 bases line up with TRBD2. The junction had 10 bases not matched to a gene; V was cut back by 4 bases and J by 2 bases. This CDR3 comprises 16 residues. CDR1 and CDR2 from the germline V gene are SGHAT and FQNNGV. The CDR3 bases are TGTGCCAGCAGCTCGAGAAGAAGAGCGGGGCAAGAGACCCAGTACTTC. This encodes CASSSRRRAGQETQYF. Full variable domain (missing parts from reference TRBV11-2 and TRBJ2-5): EAGVAQSPRYKIIEKRQSVAFWCNPISGHATLYWYQQILGQGPKLLIQFQNNGVVDDSQLPKDRFSAERLKGVDSTLKIQPAKLEDSAVYLCASSSRRRAGQETQYFGPGTRLLVL.